This T cell receptor (beta chain) stems from a study of blood T cell repertoires in COVID-19. Germline CDR1 and CDR2: MGHDK and SYGVNS. The V segment lost 6 bases and the J segment 5 bases; nucleotides outside the gene matches: 7. The CDR3 totals 14 residues. Repertoires were generated with immunoSEQ multiplex PCR, while TCRdb's copy carries only in-frame clones and drops some. Here the sample spans around 200,000 clones, about nine tenths being singletons. This TCR came from a man aged 30 to 39 with acute or convalescent COVID-19. The rearrangement joins TRBV25-1 to TRBJ2-5; 9 nucleotides align to TRBD1. Source material: peripheral blood. In DNA form, the CDR3 reads TGTGCCAGCAGGATAGGGACAGGGAGGGAGACCCAGTACTTC. Translation: CASRIGTGRETQYF.